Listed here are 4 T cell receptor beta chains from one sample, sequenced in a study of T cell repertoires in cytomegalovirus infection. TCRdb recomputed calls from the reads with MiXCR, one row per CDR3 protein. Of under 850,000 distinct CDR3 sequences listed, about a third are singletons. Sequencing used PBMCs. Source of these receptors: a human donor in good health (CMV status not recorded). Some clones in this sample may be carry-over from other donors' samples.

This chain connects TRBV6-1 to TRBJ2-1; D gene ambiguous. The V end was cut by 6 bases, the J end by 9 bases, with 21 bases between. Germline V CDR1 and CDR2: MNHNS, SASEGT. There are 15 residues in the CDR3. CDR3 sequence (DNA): TGTGCCAGCAGCGCCGACCCAAGAACGTTAGGTGAGCAGTTCTTC. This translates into CASSADPRTLGEQFF.

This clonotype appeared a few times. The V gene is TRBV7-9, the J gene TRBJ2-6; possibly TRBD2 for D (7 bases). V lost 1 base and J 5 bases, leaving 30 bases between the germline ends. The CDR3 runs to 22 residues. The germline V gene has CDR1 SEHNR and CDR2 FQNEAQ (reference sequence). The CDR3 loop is CASSLVWQGTRGDTPRANVLTF. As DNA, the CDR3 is TGTGCCAGCAGCTTAGTTTGGCAGGGGACTCGGGGGGACACCCCCCGGGCCAACGTCCTGACTTTC.

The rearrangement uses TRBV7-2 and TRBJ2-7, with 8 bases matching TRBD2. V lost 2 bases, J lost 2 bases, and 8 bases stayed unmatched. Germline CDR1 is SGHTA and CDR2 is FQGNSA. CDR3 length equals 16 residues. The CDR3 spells CASSLQRETFPYEQYF. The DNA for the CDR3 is TGTGCCAGCAGCTTACAGCGGGAGACGTTCCCCTACGAGCAGTACTTC.

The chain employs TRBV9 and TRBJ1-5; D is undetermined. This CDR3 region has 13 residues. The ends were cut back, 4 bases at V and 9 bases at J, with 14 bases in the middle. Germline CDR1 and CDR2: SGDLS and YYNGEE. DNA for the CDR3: TGTGCCAGCAGCCCCTTCTTGGAAGGGCCCCAGCATTTT. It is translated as CASSPFLEGPQHF.